Below, 23 T cell receptor beta chains from the same sample are listed, as sequenced in a study of Graves' ophthalmopathy and Graves' hyperthyroidism. The TCR beta CDR3 regions underwent amplification from RNA transcripts. RT-PCR was first run with HTBI primers, then multiplex PCR in a second round. TCRdb used MiXCR to reprocess the multiplex PCR reads, holding one entry per CDR3 protein. This sample carries about 390,000 distinct CDR3 sequences, about 18% of them seen once, and the ten largest clones take roughly 2.4%. The material sequenced was peripheral blood. The receptors here all came from an adult woman with stable Graves' hyperthyroidism.

This clonotype was counted at least ten times. This rearrangement joins TRBV7-2 to TRBJ2-7, with 10 nucleotides matching TRBD2. The J segment lost 7 bases and the V segment lost 4 bases, leaving 7 bases of the junction unmatched. This CDR3 region has 14 residues. From germline, CDR1 is SGHTA and CDR2 FQGNSA. CDR3 in DNA: TGTGCCAGCAGCTGGCTAGCGGGAGAAGCTGAGCAGTACTTC. Its translation: CASSWLAGEAEQYF.

This clonotype has a count of ten or more. This clone may be a read error of a much larger clone one base away. The chain couples TRBV6-5 to TRBJ1-2; D is undetermined. Per germline, CDR1 MNHEY and CDR2 SVGAGI. This CDR3 is built from 16 residues. V lost 2 bases to trimming and J lost 1 base, with 14 bases between them. The CDR3 DNA is TGTGCCAGCAGTTACCCCAACACCCGGGGTAACTATGGCTACACCTTC. As protein: CASSYPNTRGNYGYTF.

The genes are TRBV6-1 and TRBJ2-6; D call uncertain. The CDR3 has 16 residues. V was cut by 1 base and J by 4 bases, with 11 bases left in between. Per the germline V gene, CDR1 is MNHNS and CDR2 is SASEGT. CDR3 DNA: TGTGCCAGCAGTGAAGGGACCCTCGCAGGGGCCAACGTCCTGACTTTC. Amino acid sequence: CASSEGTLAGANVLTF.

This clonotype was seen ten or more times. The V call is TRBV20-1, the J call TRBJ2-7; D gene ambiguous. The germline CDR1 and CDR2 sequences are DFQATT and SNEGSKA (reference sequence). The CDR3 covers 10 residues. V dropped 6 bases and J dropped 1 base, with 4 bases sitting between them. The CDR3 loop reads CSAGSYEQYF. The DNA of the CDR3 is TGCAGTGCCGGGTCCTACGAGCAGTACTTC.

As regards this clonotype: This may come from a read error, since a much larger clone is one base off. The V gene is TRBV6-4, the J gene TRBJ1-1; D not resolved. The CDR3 loop spans 13 amino acids. Trimming shortened V by 6 bases and J by 0 bases, and 8 bases separated the two germline ends. Per the germline V gene, CDR1 is MRHNA and CDR2 is SNTAGT. The CDR3 sequence is CASRSIVNTEAFF. As DNA, the CDR3 is TGTGCCAGCAGATCTATCGTGAACACTGAAGCTTTCTTT.

This clonotype occurred many times. The chain combines TRBV7-8 with TRBJ2-2; 12 bases map to TRBD2. Germline CDR1 and CDR2: SGHVS and FQNEAQ. The CDR3 covers 16 residues. V trimming: 7 bases; J trimming: 3 bases; junction bases outside the gene matches: 6. The CDR3 nucleotides read TGTGCCAGCATCCCTAGGACTAGCGGGGACACCGGGGAGCTGTTTTTT. It specifies CASIPRTSGDTGELFF.

The J gene is TRBJ1-5, the V gene TRBV28; D is perhaps TRBD1 (5 bases). The CDR3 totals 14 residues. Trimming took 5 bases from V and 3 from J, leaving 11 bases between them. Germline assignment: CDR1 MDHEN and CDR2 SYDVKM. This CDR3 is CASSGAPLNQPQHF. The DNA of the CDR3 is TGTGCCAGCAGTGGGGCCCCCCTCAATCAGCCCCAGCATTTT.

J is TRBJ2-6 and V is TRBV2; D call uncertain. The germline gives CDR1 SNHLY, CDR2 FYNNEI. Trimming took 5 bases from V and 2 from J, leaving 10 bases between them. CDR3 length: 15 residues. The DNA of the CDR3 is TGTGCCAGCAGTCTTGGGCCAACTGGGGCCAACGTCCTGACTTTC. This encodes CASSLGPTGANVLTF.

This clonotype was found many times. The V call is TRBV6-1, the J call TRBJ1-2, with D possibly being TRBD1 (5 bases). V dropped 6 bases and J dropped 2 bases, with 10 bases sitting between them. The germline CDR1 and CDR2 sequences are MNHNS and SASEGT. The CDR3 runs 13 residues. The CDR3: CASREGSNYGYTF. The CDR3 DNA is TGTGCCAGCAGGGAGGGGTCGAACTATGGCTACACCTTC.

To note about this clonotype: With a much larger clone just one base away, this may be a read error. This chain links TRBV6-2 or TRBV6-3 with TRBJ2-7, with unresolved D. The CDR3 runs to 14 residues. CDR1 is MNHEY and CDR2 is SVGEGT in the germline V gene. In nucleotides, the CDR3 is TGTGCCTGCAGTTCTCATCTACCGCGCTGCGAGCAGTACTTC. It encodes CACSSHLPRCEQYF.

In the case of this clonotype: A read error may be the cause here, since a much bigger clone is one base away. In this CDR3 the conserved last residue, phenylalanine or tryptophan, is missing, so a read error is likely. It is unclear where the CDR3 begins or ends on the DNA, so no DNA is shown, and the CDR3 is as TCRdb lists it. This rearrangement joins TRBV19 to TRBJ1-5; the table's D call TRBD1 went unverified against the DNA. CDR1 is LNHDA, CDR2 SQIVND, per germline (reference sequence). The CDR3 is 12 amino acids long, termini counted. CDR3 amino acids: CASSEPGQVRHV.

This clonotype was detected many times. The V and J genes are TRBV28 and TRBJ2-7; 9 positions agree with TRBD2. The CDR3 sequence is 15 residues long. CDR1 is MDHEN, CDR2 SYDVKM, per germline. V dropped 7 bases and J dropped 8; count of bases not matched to a gene: 15. The CDR3 loop is CASNPRFSGRGQQYF. DNA for the CDR3: TGTGCCAGCAATCCTAGGTTTAGCGGGAGAGGGCAGCAGTACTTC.

This clonotype was counted ten times or more. V gene TRBV6-5 combines with J gene TRBJ1-3; D is unresolved. Germline CDR1 and CDR2: MNHEY and SVGAGI. With 6 bases removed from V and 2 bases from J, the gap between germline ends came to 26 bases. The CDR3 runs to 19 residues. CDR3 in amino acids: CASRIYSGSVSAAGNTIYF. For the CDR3, the DNA is TGTGCCAGCAGAATATACAGCGGATCCGTCTCTGCTGCTGGAAACACCATATATTTT.

The V and J genes are TRBV20-1 and TRBJ2-7, with 7 bases lining up with TRBD1. Germline-derived CDR1 and CDR2 are DFQATT and SNEGSKA (reference sequence). This CDR3 contains 15 residues. The trim removed 3 bases at V and 3 bases at J, leaving 11 bases unmatched. The CDR3 here is CSASPRDSASYEQYF. In nucleotides, the CDR3 is TGCAGTGCTAGCCCCCGGGACAGCGCGAGCTACGAGCAGTACTTC.

V is TRBV5-1 and J is TRBJ2-2, with 8 bases identical to TRBD1. The CDR3 length is 14 residues. Per germline, CDR1 SGHRS and CDR2 YFSETQ. The V gene end was trimmed by 4 bases and the J gene end by 7 bases; junction bases not matched to a gene: 6. CDR3 sequence: CASSPTGVGGELFF. DNA of the CDR3: TGCGCCAGCAGCCCGACAGGGGTCGGCGGGGAGCTGTTTTTT.

This clonotype came up many times. The chain employs TRBV10-3 and TRBJ2-7; TRBD2 agrees at 12 bases. Germline values: CDR1 ENHRY, CDR2 SYGVKD. V was pared by 3 bases and J by 6 bases, with 9 bases of the junction left unmatched. The CDR3 covers 16 residues. The DNA for the CDR3 is TGTGCCATCAGTGACGAGACTAGCGGGAGCAATGGCGAGCAGTACTTC. Residues: CAISDETSGSNGEQYF.

This clonotype was seen a handful of times. The chain uses TRBV24-1 and TRBJ2-6, with D unclear. The germline V gene encodes CDR1 KGHDR and CDR2 SFDVKD. The ends were cut back, 6 bases at V and 4 bases at J, with 12 bases in the middle. The CDR3 is 15 amino acids. The CDR3 is CATSPTRTGANVLTF. The CDR3 DNA reads as TGTGCCACCAGTCCGACCAGAACCGGGGCCAACGTCCTGACTTTC.

As for this clonotype: A much bigger clone sits one base away, suggesting this may be a read error. The chain's CDR3 is CAISTSSGIYEQYF. CDR3 bases: TGTGCCATCAGCACCTCTAGCGGGATCTACGAGCAGTACTTC. The chain is built from TRBV11-1 and TRBJ2-7, with TRBD2 matching over 9 bases. CDR1 SGHAT and CDR2 FQDESV come from the germline V gene (reference sequence). The CDR3 has 14 residues.

CDR3 loop: CASSQGFGATGYQPQHF. The CDR3 coding sequence is TGCGCCAGCAGCCAAGGGTTTGGTGCGACAGGGTATCAGCCCCAGCATTTT. The chain carries TRBV4-1 and TRBJ1-5, with TRBD1 matching 7 bases. V gave up 1 base and J gave up 5 bases; unmatched junction bases: 11. Germline V CDR1 and CDR2: MGHRA, YSYEKL. The CDR3 extends over 17 amino acids.

The table lists this clonotype with many counts. The chain recombines TRBV12-3 or TRBV12-4 with TRBJ2-7; 11 bases match TRBD1. Trimming removed 7 bases from V and 2 bases from J; junction bases left unmatched: 7. CDR3 size: 15 residues. CDR3 DNA: TGTGCCAGCACCCTAGGACAGGGGGCGGCCTACGAGCAGTACTTC. Translated, it gives CASTLGQGAAYEQYF.

In its sample, this clonotype was seen many times. This chain connects TRBV12-3 or TRBV12-4 to TRBJ1-5, with D maybe TRBD1 (5 bases). Trimming cost V 7 bases and J 6 bases, with 16 bases left between them. This CDR3 comprises 14 residues. The CDR3 is CASTLRFGAQPQHF. The CDR3 region has the DNA TGTGCCAGCACCCTCCGTTTCGGGGCTCAGCCCCAGCATTTT.

This clonotype came up many times. This sequence joins TRBV28 and TRBJ2-7; 7 nucleotides align to TRBD1. Looked up from germline, CDR1 is MDHEN and CDR2 is SYDVKM. V was clipped by 3 bases and J by 0 bases; unmatched bases: 2. The CDR3 totals 14 residues. The CDR3 here is CASSFRTGSYEQYF. DNA of the CDR3: TGTGCCAGCAGTTTCCGGACAGGCTCCTACGAGCAGTACTTC.

This chain connects TRBV20-1 to TRBJ2-4; the match to TRBD2 covers 10 bases. Germline V gene data show CDR1 as DFQATT and CDR2 as SNEGSKA (reference sequence). The V gene end was trimmed by 3 bases and the J gene end by 3 bases; junction bases not matched to a gene: 8. This CDR3 has 16 residues. CDR3 in DNA: TGCAGTGCTAGGTTAGCGGGGGGACTCGGCAAAAACATTCAGTACTTC. Its protein product is CSARLAGGLGKNIQYF.